Below, 30 T cell receptor beta chains from the same sample are listed, as sequenced in a study of cytomegalovirus exposure and HLA in healthy donors. The PCR contained 60 Vbeta and 13 Jbeta primers. Sequencing used immunoSEQ multiplex PCR; TCRdb keeps in-frame clones, though not all of them. Among under 200,000 clones, around three quarters were seen once, and the ten largest hold less than 2%. The specimen sequenced was PBMCs. These receptors all come from a man aged 40-50 years in good health and CMV-seronegative.

Only a few counts were recorded for this clone. The V and J genes are TRBV6-6 and TRBJ1-2; 8 positions match TRBD1. The V and J ends lost 6 bases and 8 bases, in that order; junction bases with no gene match: 11. The CDR3 sequence is 14 residues long. Per the germline V gene, CDR1 is MNHNY and CDR2 is SVGAGI (reference sequence). CDR3 bases: TGTGCCAGCAGGCAACCCCCAGGGGGCGCGGGCTACACCTTC. Translated: CASRQPPGGAGYTF.

This sequence joins TRBV11-2 and TRBJ2-3; 7 bases are a match to TRBD2. Trimming removed 6 bases from V and 3 bases from J; junction bases left unmatched: 12. This CDR3 has 16 residues. The V gene's germline CDR1 is SGHAT and CDR2 FQNNGV. This CDR3 is CASSAGLLLRTDTQYF. The CDR3, as DNA: TGTGCCAGCAGTGCGGGACTACTTTTGAGGACAGATACGCAGTATTTT.

The chain couples TRBV7-9 to TRBJ2-3; 7 nucleotides line up with TRBD2. The CDR3 has 15 residues. J lost 0 bases, V lost 5 bases, and 5 bases had no gene match. Per germline, CDR1 SEHNR and CDR2 FQNEAQ (reference sequence). The CDR3 here is CASSVLAGSTDTQYF. In nucleotides, the CDR3 is TGTGCCAGCAGCGTTTTAGCGGGTAGCACAGATACGCAGTATTTT. The complete variable domain, with remaining parts taken from reference TRBV7-9 and TRBJ2-3, reads DTGVSQNPRHKITKRGQNVTFRCDPISEHNRLYWYRQTLGQGPEFLTYFQNEAQLEKSRLLSDRFSAERPKGSFSTLEIQRTEQGDSAMYLCASSVLAGSTDTQYFGPGTRLTVL.

This chain uses TRBV5-4 with TRBJ1-6; no clear D. The CDR3 is made up of 14 amino acids. Germline lookup yields CDR1 SGHNT and CDR2 YYREEE (reference sequence). V lost 4 bases and J lost 1, with 6 bases in between. This chain's CDR3 is CASSTESYNSPLHF. The CDR3 bases are TGTGCCAGCAGCACAGAGTCCTATAATTCACCCCTCCACTTT.

The rearrangement joins TRBV6-5 to TRBJ2-1; the D is unclear. The V and J ends lost 3 bases and 6 bases respectively, with 12 bases between them. This CDR3 is built from 14 residues. The germline V gene encodes CDR1 MNHEY and CDR2 SVGAGI. CDR3 sequence reads: CASSYFRSGNEQFF. The CDR3 DNA is TGTGCCAGCAGTTATTTTCGGTCGGGCAATGAGCAGTTCTTC.

The chain uses TRBV18 and TRBJ2-1; TRBD2 agrees at 8 bases. The CDR3 sequence is 15 residues long. From germline, CDR1 is KGHSH and CDR2 LQKENI. Trimming at V came to 3 bases and at J to 7 bases, leaving 8 bases not matched to a gene. CDR3 protein: CASSPSGRALNEQFF. DNA for the CDR3: TGTGCCAGCTCACCTTCCGGGAGGGCCCTAAATGAGCAGTTCTTC.

This sequence joins TRBV6-5 and TRBJ2-1, with D unclear. CDR3 length: 13 residues. Trimming cost V 2 bases and J 6 bases, with 8 bases left between them. Germline CDR1 reads MNHEY; CDR2 reads SVGAGI. The CDR3 protein is CASSYPASNEQFF. The CDR3 region has the DNA TGTGCCAGCAGTTACCCAGCGAGCAATGAGCAGTTCTTC.

CDR3 sequence (DNA): TGTGCCGGACGGACTAGCGGGAACTACGAGCAGTACTTC. Translating it yields CAGRTSGNYEQYF. The chain combines TRBV28 with TRBJ2-5, with TRBD2 identical over 12 bases. The J call may not be correct, given that the DNA end is closer to TRBJ2-7. The CDR3 is 13 residues long. Per germline, CDR1 MDHEN and CDR2 SYDVKM.

The chain joins TRBV7-9 to TRBJ2-5; D is perhaps TRBD2 (5 bases). Germline V gives CDR1 SEHNR, CDR2 FQNEAQ (reference sequence). Trimming took 4 bases from V and 1 from J, leaving 10 bases between them. This CDR3 has 14 amino acids. As DNA, the CDR3 is TGTGCCAGCAGCTCCTCGGGGTCCCAAGAGACCCAGTACTTC. This encodes CASSSSGSQETQYF.

The chain joins TRBV28 to TRBJ1-4; TRBD1 agrees at 8 bases. The CDR3 has 15 amino acids. The junction had 7 bases not matched to a gene; V was cut back by 2 bases and J by 8 bases. In germline, CDR1 is MDHEN, CDR2 SYDVKM. The DNA for the CDR3 is TGTGCCAGCAGTTTAGGTGGACAGGGAGGGGAAAAACTGTTTTTT. This gives the protein CASSLGGQGGEKLFF. The whole variable domain, filled in from reference TRBV28 and TRBJ1-4, reads DVKVTQSSRYLVKRTGEKVFLECVQDMDHENMFWYRQDPGLGLRLIYFSYDVKMKEKGDIPEGYSVSREKKERFSLILESASTNQTSMYLCASSLGGQGGEKLFFGSGTQLSVL.

This chain connects TRBV19 to TRBJ1-2; a weak D match, TRBD1 (5 bases). The CDR3 consists of 16 residues. Germline CDR1 LNHDA, CDR2 SQIVND (reference sequence). V gave up 4 bases and J gave up 8 bases, with 23 bases separating them. CDR3 protein: CASSNNHGQTESGYTF. CDR3 DNA: TGTGCCAGTAGTAACAATCATGGGCAGACAGAAAGCGGCTACACCTTC.

There are a few counts of this clone. At one end, the junction sequence differs from germline, possibly due to a read error. The chain employs TRBV4-2 and TRBJ2-6; TRBD1 matches at 9 bases. This CDR3 has 19 residues. Germline CDR1 and CDR2: LGHNA and YNFKEQ. In DNA form, the CDR3 reads TGTGCCAGCAGCCACCGCCCGGGACAGGGTTCGTCTGGGGCCAACGGCCTGACTTTC. This codes for CASSHRPGQGSSGANGLTF.

This chain joins TRBV9 and TRBJ1-4, with 7 nucleotides matching TRBD1. The CDR3 length is 15 residues. Trimming took 3 bases from V and 8 from J; bases not matched to a gene: 10. The germline V gene has CDR1 SGDLS and CDR2 YYNGEE. CDR3 protein: CASSDNSGGFEKLFF. The CDR3 nucleotides read TGTGCCAGCAGCGATAACTCAGGGGGATTCGAAAAACTGTTTTTT.

The chain carries TRBV5-1 and TRBJ2-1, with TRBD2 identical over 12 bases. Germline lookup yields CDR1 SGHRS and CDR2 YFSETQ. The CDR3 runs 16 residues. Trimming at V came to 7 bases and at J to 3 bases, leaving 8 bases not matched to a gene. The CDR3 DNA follows: TGCGCCAGCGGTGGACTAGCGGGACCCTACTACAATGAGCAGTTCTTC. Its translation: CASGGLAGPYYNEQFF.

J is TRBJ2-4 and V is TRBV7-2; 10 positions match TRBD2. There are 13 residues in the CDR3. J lost 7 bases, V lost 5 bases, and 2 bases had no gene match. CDR1 SGHTA and CDR2 FQGNSA come from the germline V gene. The CDR3 loop reads CASSVSGRNIQYF. DNA for the CDR3: TGTGCCAGCAGCGTTAGCGGGAGGAACATTCAGTACTTC.

This clone was recorded once. V usage is TRBV28 and J usage is TRBJ1-3, with 7 bases matching TRBD1. V lost 3 bases, J lost 2 bases, and 7 bases stayed unmatched. The CDR3 runs to 16 residues. Germline V CDR1 and CDR2: MDHEN, SYDVKM. Written as DNA, the CDR3 is TGTGCCAGCAGTTTGAGTCAGGGGGAACCTGGAAACACCATATATTTT. Amino acid sequence: CASSLSQGEPGNTIYF.

This clone has a handful of counts. The gene calls are TRBV5-6 and TRBJ2-2; 8 nucleotides agree with TRBD2. Germline CDR1 is SGHDT and CDR2 is YYEEEE. With V trimmed by 7 bases and J by 0 bases, 2 bases remained unmatched. CDR3 length equals 14 residues. Here the CDR3 DNA reads TGTGCCAGCCGTAGCGGGACGAACACCGGGGAGCTGTTTTTT. Encoded protein: CASRSGTNTGELFF.

This clone was observed a handful of times. The chain joins TRBV11-1 to TRBJ2-1; TRBD2 matches at 9 bases. There are 15 residues in the CDR3. In germline, CDR1 is SGHAT, CDR2 FQDESV (reference sequence). The J segment lost 3 bases and the V segment lost 5 bases, leaving 5 bases of the junction unmatched. The chain's CDR3 is CASSPNSGSYNEQFF. The CDR3 nucleotides read TGTGCCAGCAGCCCCAATAGCGGGAGCTACAATGAGCAGTTCTTC.

The chain carries TRBV4-2 and TRBJ1-5, with a possible D match to TRBD1 (6 bases). The CDR3 is made up of 16 amino acids. The germline V and J ends were trimmed by 0 bases and 4 bases, with 13 bases remaining between them. Per germline, CDR1 LGHNA and CDR2 YNFKEQ. The CDR3: CASSQEGGGNNQPQHF. CDR3 coding DNA: TGTGCCAGCAGCCAAGAAGGTGGGGGCAATAATCAGCCCCAGCATTTT.

This clone occurred a few times. The chain links TRBV7-9 to TRBJ2-3, with 9 bases aligning to TRBD2. CDR1 is SEHNR and CDR2 is FQNEAQ in the germline V gene (reference sequence). The CDR3 sequence is 16 residues long. With V trimmed by 6 bases and J by 4 bases, 11 bases remained unmatched. The CDR3 nucleotides read TGTGCCAGCAGACCACCAAGGACTAGCGTCGCAGATACGCAGTATTTT. Translation: CASRPPRTSVADTQYF.

The chain recombines TRBV18 with TRBJ1-5; 11 bases map to TRBD1. The CDR3 length is 15 residues. Germline V gene data show CDR1 as KGHSH and CDR2 as LQKENI. The V gene end was trimmed by 3 bases and the J gene end by 7 bases; junction bases not matched to a gene: 5. CDR3 sequence (DNA): TGTGCCAGCTCACCCGGGACAGGGGGAGGACAGCCCCAGCATTTT. It codes for CASSPGTGGGQPQHF.

The V gene is TRBV30, the J gene TRBJ2-1, with 8 nucleotides matching TRBD2. V dropped 1 base and J dropped 14; count of bases not matched to a gene: 4. CDR3 size: 11 residues. Germline V gene data show CDR1 as GTSNPN and CDR2 as SVGIG (reference sequence). This chain's CDR3 is CAWSESGREFF. The CDR3 nucleotides are TGTGCCTGGAGTGAGAGCGGGAGAGAGTTCTTC.

The CDR3 DNA follows: TGTGCCAGCTCACCCTCGGACACTAACTATGGCTACACCTTC. It encodes CASSPSDTNYGYTF. V and J are TRBV18 and TRBJ1-2, with a tentative D call TRBD1 (5 bases). Trimming pared 3 bases from V and 0 bases from J, leaving 8 bases between. Germline CDR1 and CDR2: KGHSH and LQKENI. The CDR3 contains 14 residues.

This clone occurred a few times. This chain links TRBV18 with TRBJ1-2; unclear D gene. This CDR3 contains 15 residues. The V end lost 0 bases, the J end lost 0 bases, and 8 bases lay between the germline ends. Germline lookup yields CDR1 KGHSH and CDR2 LQKENI. CDR3 DNA: TGTGCCAGCTCACCACCGGTTTCAGCTAACTATGGCTACACCTTC. This translates into CASSPPVSANYGYTF.

J is TRBJ2-1 and V is TRBV19, with 8 bases identical to TRBD2. Trimming removed 2 bases from V and 4 bases from J; junction bases left unmatched: 7. The CDR3 is 16 amino acids. Germline-derived CDR1 and CDR2 are LNHDA and SQIVND (reference sequence). CDR3 amino acids: CASSIRRLAPYNEQFF. For the CDR3, the DNA is TGTGCCAGTAGTATAAGGAGACTAGCGCCTTACAATGAGCAGTTCTTC.

In its sample, this clone was seen once. The chain joins TRBV4-1 to TRBJ2-3; maybe TRBD1 (5 bases). V gave up 0 bases and J gave up 1 base, with 11 bases separating them. CDR1 is MGHRA, CDR2 YSYEKL, per germline. The CDR3 totals 16 residues. As DNA, the CDR3 is TGCGCCAGCAGCCAAGATAGGGGCCAGGGCACAGATACGCAGTATTTT. This encodes CASSQDRGQGTDTQYF.

In this sample, this clone turned up a few times. This chain connects TRBV5-5 to TRBJ2-7, with D perhaps TRBD1 (6 bases). The CDR3 spans 16 residues. Trimming removed 0 bases at V and 1 base at J, with 14 bases between. The germline V gene encodes CDR1 SGHKS and CDR2 YYEKEE (reference sequence). The DNA for the CDR3 is TGTGCCAGCAGCTTGGAGGGCAGGGGCCTTTCCTACGAGCAGTACTTC. This codes for CASSLEGRGLSYEQYF.

The genes are TRBV7-2 and TRBJ2-1, with 12 bases lining up with TRBD2. CDR1 is SGHTA, CDR2 FQGNSA, per germline. The CDR3 loop spans 17 amino acids. The junction had 5 bases not matched to a gene; V was cut back by 0 bases and J by 5 bases. The CDR3 nucleotides are TGTGCCAGCAGCTTAGCCGCCAGACTAGCGGGGGACAATGAGCAGTTCTTC. As protein: CASSLAARLAGDNEQFF.

The chain carries TRBV25-1 and TRBJ1-3; D is uncertain. Germline V gene data show CDR1 as MGHDK and CDR2 as SYGVNS. The CDR3 spans 13 residues. Trimming removed 6 bases from V and 0 bases from J, with 6 bases in between. CDR3 bases: TGTGCCAGCAGCAGATACTCTGGAAACACCATATATTTT. This gives the protein CASSRYSGNTIYF. The entire variable domain, with the rest obtained from reference TRBV25-1 and TRBJ1-3, is as follows: EADIYQTPRYLVIGTGKKITLECSQTMGHDKMYWYQQDPGMELHLIHYSYGVNSTEKGDLSSESTVSRIRTEHFPLTLESARPSHTSQYLCASSRYSGNTIYFGEGSWLTVV.

The CDR3 spells CAISEEGTTYEQYF. The CDR3 DNA sequence: TGTGCCATCAGTGAGGAGGGAACTACCTACGAGCAGTACTTC. The chain carries TRBV10-3 and TRBJ2-7; perhaps TRBD2 as D (5 bases). V was clipped by 2 bases and J by 2 bases, with 10 bases between them. Germline V gives CDR1 ENHRY, CDR2 SYGVKD. This CDR3 has 14 residues.